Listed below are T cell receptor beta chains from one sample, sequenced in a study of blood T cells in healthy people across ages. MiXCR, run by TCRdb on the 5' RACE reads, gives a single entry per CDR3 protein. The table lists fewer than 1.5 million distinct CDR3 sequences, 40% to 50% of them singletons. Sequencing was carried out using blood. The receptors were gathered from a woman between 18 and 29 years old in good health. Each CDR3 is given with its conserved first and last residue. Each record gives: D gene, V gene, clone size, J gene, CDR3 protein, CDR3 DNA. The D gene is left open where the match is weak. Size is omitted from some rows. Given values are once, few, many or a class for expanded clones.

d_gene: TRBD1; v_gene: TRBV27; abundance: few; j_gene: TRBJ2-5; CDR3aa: CASSLRDRVPQYF; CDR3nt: TGTGCCAGCAGTTTAAGGGACAGGGTGCCCCAGTACTTC
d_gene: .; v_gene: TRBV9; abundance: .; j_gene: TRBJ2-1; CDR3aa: CANSVLPAGSSYNEQFF; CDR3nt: TGTGCCAACAGCGTACTTCCGGCAGGCAGCTCCTACAATGAGCAGTTCTTC
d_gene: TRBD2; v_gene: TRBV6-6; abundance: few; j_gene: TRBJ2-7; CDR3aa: CASSLLAGGYNEQYF; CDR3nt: TGTGCCAGCAGTTTACTAGCGGGAGGCTACAATGAGCAGTACTTC
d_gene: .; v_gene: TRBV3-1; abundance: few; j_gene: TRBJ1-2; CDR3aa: CASSQFGQDYGYTF; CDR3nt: TGTGCCAGCAGCCAATTCGGGCAGGACTATGGCTACACCTTC
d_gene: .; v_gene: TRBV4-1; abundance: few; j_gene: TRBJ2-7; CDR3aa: CASSHRGGGQSSYNEQYF; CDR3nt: TGCGCCAGCAGCCACAGAGGCGGCGGCCAGAGCTCCTACAATGAGCAGTACTTC
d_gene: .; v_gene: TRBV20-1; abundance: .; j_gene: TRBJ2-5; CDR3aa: CSALREAGQTRGQETQYF; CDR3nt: TGCAGTGCTCTAAGGGAGGCGGGGCAAACTCGGGGGCAAGAGACCCAGTACTTC
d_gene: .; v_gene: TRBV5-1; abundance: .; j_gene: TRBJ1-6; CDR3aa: CASSLDSNNSPLHF; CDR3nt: TGCGCCAGCAGCTTGGACAGCAATAATTCACCCCTCCACTTT
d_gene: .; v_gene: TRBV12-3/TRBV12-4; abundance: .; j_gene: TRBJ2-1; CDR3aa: CASRSSTPESYNEQFF; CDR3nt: TGTGCCAGCAGATCTAGCACCCCGGAATCCTACAATGAGCAGTTCTTC
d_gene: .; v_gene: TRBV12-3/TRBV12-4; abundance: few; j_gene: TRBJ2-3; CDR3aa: CASSGTGRASTDTQYF; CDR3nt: TGTGCCAGCAGTGGGACCGGCAGAGCTAGCACAGATACGCAGTATTTT
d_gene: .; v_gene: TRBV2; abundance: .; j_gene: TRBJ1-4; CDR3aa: CASSEVGTRTEKLFF; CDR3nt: TGTGCCAGCAGTGAAGTAGGCACGCGCACTGAAAAACTGTTTTTT
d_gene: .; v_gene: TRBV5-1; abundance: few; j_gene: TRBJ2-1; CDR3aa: CASSYDPGEQFF; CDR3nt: TGCGCCAGCAGCTATGACCCGGGTGAGCAGTTCTTC
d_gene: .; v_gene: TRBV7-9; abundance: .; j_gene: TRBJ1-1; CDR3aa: CASGYVEAFF; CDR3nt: TGTGCCAGCGGTTACGTCGAAGCTTTCTTT
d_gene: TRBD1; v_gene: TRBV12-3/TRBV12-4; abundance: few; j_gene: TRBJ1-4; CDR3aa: CASKNGTGYYWDNEKLFF; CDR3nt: TGTGCCAGCAAAAATGGGACAGGATATTATTGGGACAATGAAAAACTGTTTTTT
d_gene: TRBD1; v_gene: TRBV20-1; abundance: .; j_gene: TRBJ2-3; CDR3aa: CRVTGGFGDTQYF; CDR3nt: TGCAGAGTGACAGGGGGCTTTGGAGATACGCAGTATTTT
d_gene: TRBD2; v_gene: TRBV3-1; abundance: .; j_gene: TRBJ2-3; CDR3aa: CASSQEHLGLAGLSDTQYF; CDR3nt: TGTGCCAGCAGCCAAGAACACTTGGGGCTAGCGGGGCTCTCGGATACGCAGTATTTT
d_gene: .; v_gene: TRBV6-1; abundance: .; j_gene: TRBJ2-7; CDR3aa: CASSEELGSYEQYF; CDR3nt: TGTGCCAGCAGTGAGGAACTAGGCTCCTACGAGCAGTACTTC
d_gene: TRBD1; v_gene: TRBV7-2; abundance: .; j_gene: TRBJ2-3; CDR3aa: CASSLGDSPSTDTQYF; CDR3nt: TGTGCCAGCAGCTTAGGGGACAGCCCTAGCACAGATACGCAGTATTTT
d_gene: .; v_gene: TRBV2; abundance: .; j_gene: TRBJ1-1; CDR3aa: CASSGPEGASTEAFF; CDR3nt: TGTGCCAGCAGTGGGCCGGAGGGCGCCTCCACTGAAGCTTTCTTT
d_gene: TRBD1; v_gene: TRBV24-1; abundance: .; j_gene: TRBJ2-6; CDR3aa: CATSDLLPGTDNSGANVLTF; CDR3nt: TGTGCCACCAGTGATCTACTACCCGGGACAGATAATTCTGGGGCCAACGTCCTGACTTTC
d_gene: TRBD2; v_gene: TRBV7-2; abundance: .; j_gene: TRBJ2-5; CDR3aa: CASSSGLAGGPGLETQYF; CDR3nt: TGTGCCAGCAGCTCCGGACTAGCGGGAGGGCCGGGTTTGGAGACCCAGTACTTC
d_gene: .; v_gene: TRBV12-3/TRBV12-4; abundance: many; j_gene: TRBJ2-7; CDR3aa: CASSPGQPSYEQYF; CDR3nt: TGTGCCAGCAGTCCCGGACAGCCCTCCTACGAGCAGTACTTC
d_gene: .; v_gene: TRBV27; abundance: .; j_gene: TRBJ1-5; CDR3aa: CASSLSWGGAVRQPQHF; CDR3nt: TGTGCCAGCAGTTTATCGTGGGGTGGGGCAGTCAGGCAGCCCCAGCATTTT